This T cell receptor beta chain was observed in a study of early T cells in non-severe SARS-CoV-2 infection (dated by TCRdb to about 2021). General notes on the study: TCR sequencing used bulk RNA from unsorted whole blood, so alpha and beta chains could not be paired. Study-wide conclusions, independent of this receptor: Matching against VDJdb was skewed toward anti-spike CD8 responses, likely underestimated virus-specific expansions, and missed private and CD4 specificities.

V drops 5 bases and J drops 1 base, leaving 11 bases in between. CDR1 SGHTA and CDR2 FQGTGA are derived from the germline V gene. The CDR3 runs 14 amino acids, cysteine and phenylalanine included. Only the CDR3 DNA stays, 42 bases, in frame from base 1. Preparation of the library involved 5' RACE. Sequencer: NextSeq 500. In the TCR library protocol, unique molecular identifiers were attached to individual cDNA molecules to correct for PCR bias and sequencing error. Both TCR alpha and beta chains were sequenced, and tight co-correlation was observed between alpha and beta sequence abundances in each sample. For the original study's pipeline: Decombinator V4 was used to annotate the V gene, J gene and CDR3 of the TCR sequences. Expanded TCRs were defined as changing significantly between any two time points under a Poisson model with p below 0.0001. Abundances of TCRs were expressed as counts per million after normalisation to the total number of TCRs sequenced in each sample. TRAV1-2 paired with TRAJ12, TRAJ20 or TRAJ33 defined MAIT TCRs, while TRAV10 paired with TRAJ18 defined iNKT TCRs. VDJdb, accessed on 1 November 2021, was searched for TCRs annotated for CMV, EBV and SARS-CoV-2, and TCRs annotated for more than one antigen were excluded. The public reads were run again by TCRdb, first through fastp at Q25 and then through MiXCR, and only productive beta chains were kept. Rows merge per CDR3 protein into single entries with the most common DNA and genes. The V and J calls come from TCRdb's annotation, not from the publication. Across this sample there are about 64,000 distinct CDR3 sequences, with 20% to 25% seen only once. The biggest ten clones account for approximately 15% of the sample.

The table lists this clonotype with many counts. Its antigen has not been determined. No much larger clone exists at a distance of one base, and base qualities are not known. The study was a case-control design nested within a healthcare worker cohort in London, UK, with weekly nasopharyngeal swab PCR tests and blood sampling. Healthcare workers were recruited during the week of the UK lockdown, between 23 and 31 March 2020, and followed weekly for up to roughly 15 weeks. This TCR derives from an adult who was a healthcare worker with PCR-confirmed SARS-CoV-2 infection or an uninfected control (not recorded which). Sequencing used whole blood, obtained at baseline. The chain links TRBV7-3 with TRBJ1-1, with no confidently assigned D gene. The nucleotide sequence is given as TGTGCCAGCAGCCCAGGACCGCCGAACACTGAAGCTTTCTTT. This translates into CASSPGPPNTEAFF.